This TCR beta chain originates from a study of shared clonotypes between healthy human individuals. Some clones are missing from TCRdb's copy, which holds only in-frame ones; the method was immunoSEQ multiplex PCR. The table lists about 1 million clones, under 80% of them singletons. J was trimmed by 5 bases and V by 2 bases; bases with no gene match: 7. Germline loops: CDR1 SGHDT, CDR2 YYEEEE. This CDR3 has 16 residues. The sequence came from a man younger than 35 in good health. V usage is TRBV5-6 and J usage is TRBJ2-1, with TRBD2 matching 10 bases. Sequencing used memory CD4+ T cells sorted from blood. Subset described: CD45RA-negative fraction. The CDR3 region has the DNA TGTGCCAGCAGCTTATTGGGGACTAGCGATCACAATGAGCAGTTCTTC. Its protein is CASSLLGTSDHNEQFF.